This T cell receptor (beta chain) was recovered during a study of cytomegalovirus exposure and HLA in healthy donors. The CDR3 length is 15 residues. The germline V and J ends were trimmed by 6 bases and 6 bases, with 23 bases remaining between them. CDR1 is GTSNPN and CDR2 is SVGIG in the germline V gene (reference sequence). Vbeta (60) and Jbeta (13) primers were used in the PCR. Clones were read by immunoSEQ multiplex PCR, and TCRdb kept only the in-frame ones, dropping some. The table shows fewer than 150,000 clones, with approximately 77% occurring only once. The chain carries TRBV30 and TRBJ1-2; D perhaps matches TRBD1 (5 bases). The sequence was obtained from a woman aged 50 to 60 in good health and CMV-seronegative. Material for sequencing was PBMCs. CDR3 region: CACPQKGSGQNGYTF. In DNA form, the CDR3 reads TGTGCCTGCCCCCAGAAGGGGTCTGGGCAAAATGGCTACACCTTC.